The 7 T cell receptor beta chains below come from one sample, sequenced in a study of a mutant IDH1 vaccine in newly diagnosed glioma. Sequencing was performed with immunoSEQ multiplex PCR; in TCRdb, only in-frame clones are kept and a portion is missing. The profile shows about 56,000 clones, over 70% of them singletons. Indicated time point: week 23, last vaccination. Topical imiquimod accompanied each vaccine dose, which consisted of 300 ug of mutant IDH1 20-mer peptide. For these TCRs, the target antigens are not known. Sequences were derived from PBMCs, sampled from a glioma patient whose treatment included an IDH1 peptide vaccine. These TCRs come from a man in his forties with glioma.

This clone was seen only a few times. The same CDR3 also results from other DNA sequences found in this sample. The CDR3 nucleotides read TGCGCCAGCAGCCAAGATGGCGGGCTGGGCAATCAGCCCCAGCATTTT. Amino acids: CASSQDGGLGNQPQHF. V usage is TRBV4-1 and J usage is TRBJ1-5; D uncertain. The germline V and J ends were trimmed by 0 bases and 2 bases, with 11 bases remaining between them. Germline CDR1 reads MGHRA; CDR2 reads YSYEKL. This CDR3 region has 16 residues.

V gene TRBV18 combines with J gene TRBJ2-5; maybe TRBD1 (5 bases). This CDR3 comprises 16 residues. Germline CDR1 is KGHSH and CDR2 is LQKENI. Trimming stripped 3 bases from V and 5 bases from J, with 19 bases between. CDR3 in DNA: TGTGCCAGCTCACCCCTACCCGGGCAGGGCCGGGAGACCCAGTACTTC. Encoded protein: CASSPLPGQGRETQYF.

The CDR3 bases are TGTGCCAGCAGCCCAATAGCCACCCGCTACGAGCAGTACTTC. Protein sequence: CASSPIATRYEQYF. The chain couples TRBV7-9 to TRBJ2-7; D not certain. The germline V and J ends were trimmed by 5 bases and 3 bases, with 14 bases remaining between them. This CDR3 contains 14 residues. The germline gives CDR1 SEHNR, CDR2 FQNEAQ (reference sequence).

J is TRBJ2-2 and V is TRBV4-1, with TRBD1 identical over 8 bases. Germline CDR1 is MGHRA and CDR2 is YSYEKL. Trimming removed 3 bases from V and 4 bases from J; junction bases left unmatched: 7. The CDR3 extends over 16 amino acids. The CDR3 sequence: CASSHSGGEFTGELFF. In nucleotides, the CDR3 is TGCGCCAGCAGCCACTCAGGGGGCGAGTTCACCGGGGAGCTGTTTTTT.

This clone was picked up one time. The gene calls are TRBV15 and TRBJ2-7; tentative D call: TRBD1 (6 bases). V was trimmed by 2 bases and J by 7 bases, leaving 18 bases between them. From germline, CDR1 is LNHNV and CDR2 YYDKDF (reference sequence). The CDR3 extends over 15 amino acids. Here the CDR3 reads CATSRSRGLSLEQYF. The CDR3 DNA follows: TGTGCCACCAGCAGATCCAGGGGTTTGAGCCTTGAGCAGTACTTC.

J is TRBJ2-7 and V is TRBV7-2; 8 positions match TRBD2. The V segment lost 4 bases and the J segment 4 bases; nucleotides outside the gene matches: 9. Germline values: CDR1 SGHTA, CDR2 FQGNSA. The CDR3 contains 15 residues. The CDR3 DNA reads TGTGCCAGCAGCTCCACTAGCGGTCTTGGATACGAGCAGTACTTC. Its translation is CASSSTSGLGYEQYF.

The V gene is TRBV6-6, the J gene TRBJ1-1; 7 bases agree with TRBD1. This CDR3 spans 14 amino acids. With V trimmed by 5 bases and J by 4 bases, 7 bases remained unmatched. Germline V gives CDR1 MNHNY, CDR2 SVGAGI (reference sequence). DNA of the CDR3: TGTGCCAGCAGTCCATTCAGGGGGGCCACTGAAGCTTTCTTT. This gives the protein CASSPFRGATEAFF.